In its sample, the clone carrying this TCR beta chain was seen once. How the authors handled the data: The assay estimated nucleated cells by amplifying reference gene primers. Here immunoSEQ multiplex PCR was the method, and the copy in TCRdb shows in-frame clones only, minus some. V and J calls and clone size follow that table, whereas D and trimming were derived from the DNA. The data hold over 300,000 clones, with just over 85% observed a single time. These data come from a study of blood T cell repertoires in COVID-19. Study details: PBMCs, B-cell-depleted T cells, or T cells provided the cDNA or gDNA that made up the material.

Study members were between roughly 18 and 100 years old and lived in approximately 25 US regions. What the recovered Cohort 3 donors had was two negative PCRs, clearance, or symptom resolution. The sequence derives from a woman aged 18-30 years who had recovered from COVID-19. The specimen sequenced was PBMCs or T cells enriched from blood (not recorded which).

CDR3 sequence: CASSLDPGGSGNTIYF. For the CDR3, the DNA is TGCGCCAGCAGCTTGGACCCAGGGGGCTCTGGAAACACCATATATTTT. The chain carries TRBV5-1 and TRBJ1-3; 7 bases align to TRBD1. The V gene end was trimmed by 0 bases and the J gene end by 0 bases; junction bases not matched to a gene: 3. Germline loops: CDR1 SGHRS, CDR2 YFSETQ. The CDR3 sequence is 16 residues long.